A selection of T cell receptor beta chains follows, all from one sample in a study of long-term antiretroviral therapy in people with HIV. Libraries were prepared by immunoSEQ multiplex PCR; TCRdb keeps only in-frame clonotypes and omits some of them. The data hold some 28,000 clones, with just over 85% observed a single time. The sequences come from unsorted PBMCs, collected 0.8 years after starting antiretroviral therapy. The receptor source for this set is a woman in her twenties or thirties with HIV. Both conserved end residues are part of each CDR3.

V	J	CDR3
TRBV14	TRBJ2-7	CASSHRNRPYEQYF
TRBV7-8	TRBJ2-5	CASSSGGAWETQYF
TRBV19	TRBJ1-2	CASSFFGGGYTF
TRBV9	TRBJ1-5	CASSADGRNQPQHF
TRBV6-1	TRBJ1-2	CASSQGPGTLGYTF
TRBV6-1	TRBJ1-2	CASSGVERGSYGYTF
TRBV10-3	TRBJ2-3	CAISGSSGATDTQYF
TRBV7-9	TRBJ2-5	CASSLMGRGEETQYF
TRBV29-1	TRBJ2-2	CSAALGLGTGELFF
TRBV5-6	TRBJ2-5	CASSDLAQGQFLWETQYF
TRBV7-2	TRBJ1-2	CASSLQSVGENYGYTF
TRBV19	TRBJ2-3	CASSMMGSSTDTQYF
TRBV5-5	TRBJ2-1	CASLGGRSSYNEQFF
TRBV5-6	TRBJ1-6	CASSSAGPLHF
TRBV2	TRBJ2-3	CASSPPEEDTQYF
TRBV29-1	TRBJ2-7	CSVVVPRTYEQYF
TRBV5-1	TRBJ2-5	CASSSQGYPETQYF
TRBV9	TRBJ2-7	CASSADYRGRYEQYF
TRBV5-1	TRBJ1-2	CASSLVGQVKGYTF
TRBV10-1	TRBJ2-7	CASSGEKSYEQYF
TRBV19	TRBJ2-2	CARANPGHLNTGELFF
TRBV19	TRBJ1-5	CASSFGQGAQHF